The 9 T cell receptor beta chains below all came from one sample that was sequenced in a study of T-cell reconstitution after alpha-beta-depleted transplantation in children. As it was prepared, the TCRbeta library received unique molecular identifiers. TCRdb independently ran MiXCR on the PCR reads; one entry per CDR3 protein. This table holds 97,000 or so distinct CDR3 sequences, 7% to 8% found once. Sequencing was performed on PBMCs, taken before TCRalphabeta/CD19-depleted stem cell transplant. These receptors all come from a boy between 2 and 10 years old with acute lymphoblastic leukemia, due to receive a stem cell transplant.

This clonotype occurred many times. This chain links TRBV10-3 with TRBJ2-3, with D perhaps being TRBD1 or TRBD2 (5 bases each). The ends were cut back, 9 bases at V and 4 bases at J, with 11 bases in the middle. CDR1 is ENHRY, CDR2 SYGVKD, per germline. The CDR3 loop spans 12 amino acids. The CDR3 loop is CAMGRPADTQYF. The DNA of the CDR3 is TGTGCCATGGGACGGCCCGCAGATACGCAGTATTTT.

This chain joins TRBV4-2 and TRBJ1-1; tentatively, D is TRBD1 (6 bases). Germline V gives CDR1 LGHNA, CDR2 YNFKEQ. There are 15 residues in the CDR3. V was clipped by 4 bases and J by 0 bases, with 12 bases between them. CDR3 nucleotide sequence: TGTGCCAGCAGCCTAGGGGGGACGGTGAACACTGAAGCTTTCTTT. Translation gives CASSLGGTVNTEAFF.

This clonotype was counted between two and nine times. V gene TRBV20-1 combines with J gene TRBJ2-3; 8 bases line up with TRBD2. Germline-derived CDR1 and CDR2 are DFQATT and SNEGSKA (reference sequence). The CDR3 spans 19 residues. Losses at the gene ends were 4 bases for V and 8 bases for J; bases not matched to a gene: 26. In DNA form, the CDR3 reads TGCAGTGCTACAGATCTCGTACAGCGGGGGCCGCACCCCCCGGGTACGCAGTATTTT. Amino acid sequence: CSATDLVQRGPHPPGTQYF.

This clonotype was seen ten or more times. CDR3: CASSSPPGQTNEKLFF. The CDR3 nucleotides are TGTGCCAGCAGCTCCCCTCCGGGACAAACTAATGAAAAACTGTTTTTT. V is TRBV7-9 and J is TRBJ1-4, with D possibly TRBD1 on 6 matching bases. The CDR3 contains 16 residues. Germline V gene data show CDR1 as SEHNR and CDR2 as FQNEAQ (reference sequence). V was shortened by 4 bases and J by 1 base, with 13 bases between the two germline ends. Full variable domain (missing parts from reference TRBV7-9 and TRBJ1-4): DTGVSQNPRHKITKRGQNVTFRCDPISEHNRLYWYRQTLGQGPEFLTYFQNEAQLEKSRLLSDRFSAERPKGSFSTLEIQRTEQGDSAMYLCASSSPPGQTNEKLFFGSGTQLSVL.

This clonotype was recorded at least ten times. This sequence joins TRBV7-9 and TRBJ2-2; D is unresolved. Germline CDR1 reads SEHNR; CDR2 reads FQNEAQ (reference sequence). The length of the CDR3 is 12 residues. V lost 2 bases and J 6 bases, leaving 4 bases between the germline ends. Here the CDR3 DNA reads TGTGCCAGCAGCTTATTGTCCGGGGAGCTGTTTTTT. Translation gives CASSLLSGELFF. The whole variable domain, filled in from reference TRBV7-9 and TRBJ2-2, reads DTGVSQNPRHKITKRGQNVTFRCDPISEHNRLYWYRQTLGQGPEFLTYFQNEAQLEKSRLLSDRFSAERPKGSFSTLEIQRTEQGDSAMYLCASSLLSGELFFGEGSRLTVL.

This clonotype appeared a few times. The rearrangement uses TRBV7-9 and TRBJ2-7; the D is unclear. V was pared by 5 bases and J by 6 bases, with 20 bases between. This CDR3 contains 15 residues. CDR1 and CDR2 from the germline V gene are SEHNR and FQNEAQ (reference sequence). CDR3 nucleotide sequence: TGTGCCAGCAGCCATGAAGACACGAGGTCACGCGAGCAGTACTTC. Amino acids: CASSHEDTRSREQYF.

A few counts support this clonotype. The rearrangement joins TRBV27 to TRBJ1-1; TRBD1 aligns across 8 bases. V lost 6 bases to trimming and J lost 6 bases; unmatched junction nucleotides: 6. CDR1 and CDR2 from the germline V gene are MNHEY and SMNVEV (reference sequence). The length of the CDR3 is 13 residues. The CDR3 nucleotides are TGTGCCAGCAGCTCAACACAGGGGGCTGAAGCTTTCTTT. Its translation is CASSSTQGAEAFF.

The sample holds many counts of this clonotype. V and J are TRBV9 and TRBJ2-3; 10 bases align to TRBD1. The CDR3 runs 17 residues. Unmatched junction bases numbered 12, after V lost 3 bases and J lost 5 bases. CDR1 is SGDLS and CDR2 is YYNGEE in the germline V gene. The CDR3, as DNA: TGTGCCAGCAGCGAAGCCCCGGGACAGGGGATAGTAGATACGCAGTATTTT. Translating it yields CASSEAPGQGIVDTQYF.

This clonotype was picked up many times. V gene TRBV20-1 combines with J gene TRBJ2-5; 11 bases map to TRBD2. Germline values: CDR1 DFQATT, CDR2 SNEGSKA (reference sequence). After removal of 7 bases from V and 2 bases from J, the junction contained 12 bases not matched to a gene. The CDR3 extends over 16 amino acids. CDR3 amino acids: CSVLAGGSGGQETQYF. The CDR3 nucleotides read TGCAGTGTTCTAGCGGGGGGCAGTGGGGGACAAGAGACCCAGTACTTC.